A selection of T cell receptor beta chains follows, all from one sample in a study of OX40 agonist ivuxolimab in advanced cancers. Sequencing used immunoSEQ multiplex PCR; TCRdb keeps in-frame clones, though not all of them. The data contain tens of thousands of clones, around 86% of them singletons. This specimen was CD4+ or CD8+ T cells sorted from blood, taken in a trial of the OX40 agonist ivuxolimab. These receptor sequences come from an adult with an advanced solid tumor such as melanoma, head and neck, liver or kidney cancer. Each CDR3 is given with its conserved first and last residue. The D gene is left open where the match is weak. Size tells how often a clone was seen (once, few, many) or the class of an expanded clone, and some rows leave it out.

TRBV5-4,-,few,TRBJ1-6,TGTGCCAGCAGCCCGTCTTGGGCAGGGGATTCCGGAAATTCACCCCTCCACTTT,CASSPSWAGDSGNSPLHF
TRBV7-6,TRBD2,-,TRBJ2-1,TGTGCCAGCAGCCCCTGGACTAGCGGGGGTGCGGGGCAGTTCTTC,CASSPWTSGGAGQFF
TRBV2,TRBD2,once,TRBJ2-4,TGTGCCAGCATACTAGCGGGGGTTCTAGCCAAAAACATTCAGTACTTC,CASILAGVLAKNIQYF
TRBV5-6,TRBD1,once,TRBJ1-2,TGTGCCAGCAGCTTTGGGGACAGTAGTTATGGCTACACCTTC,CASSFGDSSYGYTF
TRBV27,TRBD1,-,TRBJ2-7,TGTGCCAGCGAGACAGGGGGCGAGCAGTACTTC,CASETGGEQYF
TRBV11-1,-,-,TRBJ2-7,TGTGCCAGCACCGGGGGTAGTTCGTCCTACGAGCAGTACTTC,CASTGGSSSYEQYF
TRBV28,-,once,TRBJ2-3,TGTGCCAGCAGTTTGAGTGGTTTTACAGATACGCAGTATTTT,CASSLSGFTDTQYF
TRBV21-1,-,-,TRBJ2-4,TGTGCCAGCAGCAATTTTTCAAAAGAGGACAGGGGAGATGGTCTAAAAAACATTCAGTACTTC,CASSNFSKEDRGDGLKNIQYF
TRBV29-1,-,-,TRBJ1-3,TGCAGCGTTGAGGGGACTGGAAACACCATATATTTT,CSVEGTGNTIYF
TRBV19,-,-,TRBJ1-2,TGTGCCAGTAGTATAGGGGGGGGCGCCGGCTACACCTTC,CASSIGGGAGYTF
TRBV21-1,-,-,TRBJ2-6,TGTGCCAGCAGCAAAAAAACTCGGGACAGGGGCCCTGGTTCTGGGGCCAACGTCCTGACTTTC,CASSKKTRDRGPGSGANVLTF
TRBV9,-,-,TRBJ2-7,TGTGCCAGCAGCGTAGGGGGGGTGTCGGCCTCCTACGAGCAGTACTTC,CASSVGGVSASYEQYF
TRBV19,TRBD2,-,TRBJ2-7,TGTGCCAGTAGTATCCCCGGACTAGCCCACGAGCAGTACTTC,CASSIPGLAHEQYF
TRBV27,-,-,TRBJ2-1,TGTGCCAGCACCACCGACACCCACAATGAGCAGTTCTTC,CASTTDTHNEQFF
TRBV29-1,-,-,TRBJ2-7,TGCAGCGCGCAACAGGGTAGCTCCTACGAGCAGTACTTC,CSAQQGSSYEQYF
TRBV27,-,-,TRBJ2-1,TGTGCCAGCTTACGGGCGGGGTCCATCTCCTACAATGAGCAGTTCTTC,CASLRAGSISYNEQFF
TRBV27,TRBD1,-,TRBJ2-2,TGTGCCAGCAGTCCGCGGGGACAGGGGAACACCGGGGAGCTGTTTTTT,CASSPRGQGNTGELFF
TRBV6-5,-,-,TRBJ2-5,TGTGCCAGCAGTTACTCCGGCAGGGATCAAGAGACCCAGTACTTC,CASSYSGRDQETQYF
TRBV28,TRBD2,-,TRBJ2-2,TGTGCCAGCAGTGCCCTCGGAGCGGGGGACCTCTTTTACACCGGGGAGCTGTTTTTT,CASSALGAGDLFYTGELFF
TRBV27,TRBD1,-,TRBJ1-1,TGTGCCAGCAGTACCTCCGGGACAGGAAACACTGAAGCTTTCTTT,CASSTSGTGNTEAFF
TRBV6-9,-,-,TRBJ2-5,TGTGCCAGCAGTTATCCCTCGGGGGACCAAGAGACCCAGTACTTC,CASSYPSGDQETQYF
TRBV6-6,TRBD1,-,TRBJ2-7,TGTGCCAGCCGGACAGGGGACGATTACGAGCAGTACTTC,CASRTGDDYEQYF
TRBV27,TRBD1,-,TRBJ1-2,TGTGCCAGCAGTTCATCAGGGGGGAGCGGCTACACCTTC,CASSSSGGSGYTF
TRBV4-1,-,-,TRBJ1-5,TGCGCCAGCAGCCAAATGTCAAATGTAGGGGGGCCCCAGCATTTT,CASSQMSNVGGPQHF
TRBV5-5,-,-,TRBJ1-5,TGTGCCAGCAGCTTGGAGGGCGGACTCAATCAGCCCCAGCATTTT,CASSLEGGLNQPQHF
TRBV13,-,-,TRBJ2-7,TGTGCCAGCAGCCCCAAACCGGGACTCAGTCCCTACGAGCAGTACTTC,CASSPKPGLSPYEQYF
TRBV5-1,-,-,TRBJ2-7,TGCGCCAGCAGCTTGACTTCAGGGGCGCGGACCTACGAGCAGTACTTC,CASSLTSGARTYEQYF
TRBV27,-,-,TRBJ2-7,TGTGCCACCAAGCGCAGGGGAAGCCCCTACGAGCAGTACTTC,CATKRRGSPYEQYF
TRBV6-6,-,-,TRBJ1-4,TGTGCCAGCAGCCGCTATTACCCCTCTAATGAAAAACTGTTTTTT,CASSRYYPSNEKLFF
TRBV28,TRBD2,-,TRBJ2-3,TGTGCCAGCAGTCCCCCCACGGGGGGGCCCGATACGCAGTATTTT,CASSPPTGGPDTQYF
TRBV4-1,TRBD2,-,TRBJ2-3,TGCGCCAGCAGCACTAGCGGGGTCCCAGATACGCAGTATTTT,CASSTSGVPDTQYF
TRBV6-5,TRBD1,-,TRBJ1-1,TGTGCCAGCAGTTACTACTCCGGGACAGAAAACACTGAAGCTTTCTTT,CASSYYSGTENTEAFF